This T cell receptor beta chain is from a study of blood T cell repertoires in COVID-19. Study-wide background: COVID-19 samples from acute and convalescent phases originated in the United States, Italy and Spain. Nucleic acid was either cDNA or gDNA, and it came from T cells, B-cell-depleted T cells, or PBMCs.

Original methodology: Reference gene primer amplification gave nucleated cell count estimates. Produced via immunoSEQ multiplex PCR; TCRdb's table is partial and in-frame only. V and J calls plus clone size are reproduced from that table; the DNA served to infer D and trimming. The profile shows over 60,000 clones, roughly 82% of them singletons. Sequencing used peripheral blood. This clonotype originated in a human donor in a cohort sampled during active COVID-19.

The CDR3 loop is CASRVGGGISGEQYF. The CDR3 nucleotides are TGTGCCAGCAGGGTAGGGGGCGGAATTTCGGGCGAGCAGTACTTC. The rearrangement joins TRBV2 to TRBJ2-7; 7 bases are shared with TRBD1. The CDR3 spans 15 residues. CDR1 SNHLY and CDR2 FYNNEI come from the germline V gene. Losses at the gene ends were 6 bases for V and 6 bases for J; bases not matched to a gene: 14.